This is a list of T cell receptor beta chains from one sample in a study of T cells in Graves' hyperthyroidism and ophthalmopathy. TCRdb reanalysed the multiplex PCR reads using MiXCR and keeps one entry per CDR3 protein. The sample lists roughly 500,000 distinct CDR3 sequences; around 24% were seen once. Sequencing used blood. These receptors originate from a woman in her 30s with Graves' ophthalmopathy. Both conserved end residues are part of each CDR3. The order of the fields is clone size, D gene, V gene, J gene, CDR3 DNA, CDR3 protein. D genes are given only for firm matches. For some rows the clone size is stated as once, few or many, or as a class when expanded; others skip it.

clone size: many
D gene: -
V gene: TRBV7-9
J gene: TRBJ2-5
CDR3 DNA: TGTGCCAGCAGCCCCACCGGGATCAGGGAAGAGACCCAGTACTTC
CDR3 protein: CASSPTGIREETQYF

clone size: many
D gene: TRBD1
V gene: TRBV29-1
J gene: TRBJ1-5
CDR3 DNA: TGCAGCGTCGCGACAGGGGCAGGCAATCAGCCCCAGCATTTT
CDR3 protein: CSVATGAGNQPQHF

clone size: few
D gene: TRBD1
V gene: TRBV6-1
J gene: TRBJ2-5
CDR3 DNA: TGTGCCAGCGGGACAGCAGATACGGAGACCCAGTACTTC
CDR3 protein: CASGTADTETQYF

clone size: many
D gene: -
V gene: TRBV12-3/TRBV12-4
J gene: TRBJ2-7
CDR3 DNA: TGTGCCAGCAGTTTACAGGGGATGGGCTACGAGCAGTACTTC
CDR3 protein: CASSLQGMGYEQYF

clone size: many
D gene: TRBD1
V gene: TRBV7-8
J gene: TRBJ2-2
CDR3 DNA: TGTGCCAGCAGCGCCGGGACAGGGCACACCGGGGAGCTGTTTTTT
CDR3 protein: CASSAGTGHTGELFF

clone size: few
D gene: TRBD1
V gene: TRBV11-2
J gene: TRBJ2-5
CDR3 DNA: TGTGCCAGCAGCCCCCGGGGGGGACAGGGGGCATTGGAGACCCAGTACTTC
CDR3 protein: CASSPRGGQGALETQYF

clone size: -
D gene: -
V gene: TRBV12-3/TRBV12-4
J gene: TRBJ1-4
CDR3 DNA: TGTGCCAGCAGCCGTAACAGGGATGGAGGTGAAAAACTGTTTTTT
CDR3 protein: CASSRNRDGGEKLFF

clone size: many
D gene: TRBD1
V gene: TRBV5-1
J gene: TRBJ1-1
CDR3 DNA: TGCGCCAGCAGCTTGGCGACAGGGGACACTGAAGCTTTCTTT
CDR3 protein: CASSLATGDTEAFF

clone size: few
D gene: -
V gene: TRBV12-3/TRBV12-4
J gene: TRBJ1-1
CDR3 DNA: TGTGCCAGCAGTTTAGGCCTAACTAACACTGAAGCTTTCTTT
CDR3 protein: CASSLGLTNTEAFF

clone size: once
D gene: TRBD2
V gene: TRBV4-2
J gene: TRBJ2-7
CDR3 DNA: TGTGCCAGCAGCCAAGACGGGACTAGCGGGTCCTACGAGCAGTACTTC
CDR3 protein: CASSQDGTSGSYEQYF

clone size: few
D gene: -
V gene: TRBV6-1
J gene: TRBJ1-1
CDR3 DNA: TGTGCCAGCAATGATGTGGGTGGCGAAGCTTTCTTT
CDR3 protein: CASNDVGGEAFF